Presented here are 13 T cell receptor beta chains from one specimen sequenced in a study of Ad26.COV2.S vaccination and SARS-CoV-2 variants. The assay was immunoSEQ multiplex PCR, and TCRdb's table has in-frame clones only and misses some. This table holds fewer than 400,000 clones, 90% found once. Treatment denoted: over 15 received Ad26.COV2.S at low or high dose, single or two shots; about 5 received placebo; per-sample allocation not given. After the first vaccine or placebo injection, samples were drawn on day 63. Here the sequenced sample was peripheral blood, taken in a trial of Ad26.COV2.S vaccine versus placebo. These receptors were collected from a person aged 18 to 59 who received the Ad26.COV2.S COVID-19 vaccine or a placebo.

The V and J genes are TRBV12-3 or TRBV12-4 and TRBJ2-1; D ambiguous. The CDR3 contains 11 residues. V dropped 5 bases and J dropped 5 bases, with 4 bases sitting between them. In DNA form, the CDR3 reads TGTGCCAGCAGTATCGACAATGAGCAGTTCTTC. The encoded protein is CASSIDNEQFF.

The J gene is TRBJ2-1, the V gene TRBV6-6; TRBD1 aligns across 9 bases. Germline lookup yields CDR1 MNHNY and CDR2 SVGAGI (reference sequence). Trimming removed 6 bases from V and 7 bases from J; junction bases left unmatched: 7. This CDR3 has 14 amino acids. CDR3 nucleotides: TGTGCCAGCAGCACAGGGGGCGGTTTGAATGAGCAGTTCTTC. Translating it yields CASSTGGGLNEQFF.

This clone was detected only once. The genes are TRBV30 and TRBJ1-1, with TRBD1 as a possible D gene (5 bases). Per the germline V gene, CDR1 is GTSNPN and CDR2 is SVGIG (reference sequence). The CDR3 runs 11 residues. V was trimmed by 0 bases and J by 8 bases, leaving 7 bases between them. This CDR3 is CAWSVQVEAFF. The CDR3 DNA sequence: TGTGCCTGGAGTGTACAGGTAGAAGCTTTCTTT.

In this sample, this clone turned up a few times. The genes are TRBV11-2 and TRBJ1-5; maybe TRBD1 (5 bases). The CDR3 totals 14 residues. Germline-derived CDR1 and CDR2 are SGHAT and FQNNGV. Trimming shortened V by 3 bases and J by 6 bases, and 12 bases separated the two germline ends. This CDR3 is CASSLGNQGQPQHF. The CDR3 DNA reads as TGTGCCAGCAGCTTGGGTAACCAGGGTCAGCCCCAGCATTTT.

This chain links TRBV5-1 with TRBJ2-3; the D gene is possibly TRBD2 (6 bases). From germline, CDR1 is SGHRS and CDR2 YFSETQ. The length of the CDR3 is 22 residues. V lost 3 bases and J 2 bases, leaving 34 bases between the germline ends. CDR3 residues: CASSWDTLFAPGLDPDTDTQYF. DNA for the CDR3: TGCGCCAGCAGCTGGGATACCTTGTTTGCCCCGGGACTCGATCCCGACACAGATACGCAGTATTTT. Full variable domain (rest looked up from reference TRBV5-1 and TRBJ2-3): KAGVTQTPRYLIKTRGQQVTLSCSPISGHRSVSWYQQTPGQGLQFLFEYFSETQRNKGNFPGRFSGRQFSNSRSEMNVSTLELGDSALYLCASSWDTLFAPGLDPDTDTQYFGPGTRLTVL.

The rearrangement joins TRBV5-1 to TRBJ1-1; D possibly corresponds to TRBD1 (5 bases). Germline loops: CDR1 SGHRS, CDR2 YFSETQ. The CDR3 extends over 15 amino acids. V dropped 6 bases and J dropped 0 bases, with 15 bases sitting between them. The CDR3 nucleotides are TGCGCCAGCACCAATGGGGGACTGTTGAACACTGAAGCTTTCTTT. This sequence encodes CASTNGGLLNTEAFF.

Only a few counts were recorded for this clone. The gene calls are TRBV18 and TRBJ2-1; D gene unclear. V was cut by 0 bases and J by 7 bases, with 19 bases left in between. The CDR3 spans 17 residues. Germline V gene sequence: CDR1 KGHSH, CDR2 LQKENI. In DNA form, the CDR3 reads TGTGCCAGCTCACCACCCAGTCCCTCCCGCCACCAAAATGAGCAGTTCTTC. Translating gives CASSPPSPSRHQNEQFF.

This sequence joins TRBV7-2 and TRBJ1-1, with D perhaps matching TRBD1 (5 bases). The ends were cut back, 5 bases at V and 5 bases at J, with 12 bases in the middle. CDR1 and CDR2 from the germline V gene are SGHTA and FQGNSA. This CDR3 has 13 residues. The CDR3 is CASSPPGRTEAFF. CDR3 in DNA: TGTGCCAGCAGCCCGCCGGGGCGGACTGAAGCTTTCTTT.

This clone was seen a handful of times. V gene TRBV7-6 combines with J gene TRBJ1-6, with TRBD1 identical over 7 bases. Germline V gives CDR1 SGHVS, CDR2 FNYEAQ. This CDR3 contains 15 residues. J gave up 7 bases and V 1 base, and 4 bases lay outside the gene matches. CDR3 sequence (DNA): TGTGCCAGCAGCTTAGAGGGACAGACCAATTCACCCCTCCACTTT. As protein: CASSLEGQTNSPLHF. Looking up the rest from reference TRBV7-6 and TRBJ1-6 gives the full variable domain: GAGVSQSPRYKVTKRGQDVALRCDPISGHVSLYWYRQALGQGPEFLTYFNYEAQQDKSGLPNDRFSAERPEGSISTLTIQRTEQRDSAMYRCASSLEGQTNSPLHFGNGTRLTVT.

The chain is built from TRBV7-6 and TRBJ2-1; 8 bases map to TRBD1. The CDR3 is made up of 16 amino acids. J lost 5 bases, V lost 1 base, and 7 bases had no gene match. CDR1 SGHVS and CDR2 FNYEAQ come from the germline V gene. The CDR3 DNA reads TGTGCCAGCAGCTTAGGGCAGGGGGCGTTCGACAATGAGCAGTTCTTC. Translation gives CASSLGQGAFDNEQFF.

V and J are TRBV4-3 and TRBJ1-2, with 7 nucleotides matching TRBD1. CDR1 and CDR2 from the germline V gene are LGHNA and YSLEER. This CDR3 region has 20 residues. The V gene end was trimmed by 1 base and the J gene end by 5 bases; junction bases not matched to a gene: 22. CDR3 protein: CASSQARPLGGTAADYGYTF. In nucleotides, the CDR3 is TGCGCCAGCAGCCAAGCACGTCCCTTAGGAGGGACAGCCGCCGATTATGGCTACACCTTC.

The chain couples TRBV28 to TRBJ2-7, with 8 bases aligning to TRBD1. V gave up 3 bases and J gave up 3 bases; unmatched junction bases: 4. CDR3 length: 14 residues. CDR1 MDHEN and CDR2 SYDVKM come from the germline V gene. The CDR3 nucleotides are TGTGCCAGCAGTTTGAGTGGACAGGGCTACGAGCAGTACGTC. It is translated as CASSLSGQGYEQYV.

V and J are TRBV27 and TRBJ1-1; no clear D. The CDR3 has 14 residues. The germline V and J ends were trimmed by 6 bases and 3 bases, with 14 bases remaining between them. Germline V CDR1 and CDR2: MNHEY, SMNVEV (reference sequence). CDR3 region: CASSPIEEDTEAFF. The DNA of the CDR3 is TGTGCCAGCAGCCCTATCGAGGAGGACACTGAAGCTTTCTTT.